This TCR beta chain was retrieved from a study of T cell responses to AZD1222 COVID-19 vaccine. Points from the study as a whole: The study reported that nearly half of spike-specific TCRs target unmutated variant regions. Among AZD1222 vaccinees, only six or seven were seropositive at baseline. A rise in Spike-specific TCR breadth and depth followed two AZD1222 doses. Sampled repertoires all dated from after the peak T cell response.

The data were produced by immunoSEQ multiplex PCR, yet TCRdb's version contains in-frame clones alone and is incomplete. The repertoire holds 95,000 to 150,000 clones, with about 91% as singletons. This clone was seen once. What it recognizes is unknown. The TCR sequence derives from an adult in good health. This specimen consisted of peripheral blood, obtained on day 0 of AZD1222 vaccination.

CDR3 sequence (DNA): TGTGCCAGCGGCCAAGGGACAGGGGGCGCGTCTTATGAAAAACTGTTTTTT. Its protein is CASGQGTGGASYEKLFF. The chain uses TRBV5-5 and TRBJ1-4, with 12 bases matching TRBD1. The germline V gene encodes CDR1 SGHKS and CDR2 YYEKEE (reference sequence). The CDR3 loop spans 17 amino acids. V trimming: 7 bases; J trimming: 6 bases; junction bases outside the gene matches: 13.